The rows below give T cell receptor beta chains drawn from one sample of a study of OX40 agonist ivuxolimab in advanced cancers. Some clones are missing from TCRdb's copy, which holds only in-frame ones; the method was immunoSEQ multiplex PCR. Of 7,500 to 10,000 clones listed, roughly three quarters were seen once; the top ten hold around a quarter. The source material was CD4+ or CD8+ T cells sorted from blood, sampled in a trial of the OX40 agonist ivuxolimab. The source of these receptors is an adult with an advanced solid tumor such as melanoma, head and neck, liver or kidney cancer. Both conserved end residues are part of each CDR3. Fields, in order: J gene, D gene, clone size, V gene, CDR3 DNA, CDR3 protein. The D gene is left open where the match is weak. Some rows have no size entry. The others give once, few or many, or a class for an expanded clone.

TRBJ2-1	-	-	TRBV4-3	TGCGCCAGCAGCCTAGACCGTTTCTCCTACAATGAGCAGTTCTTC	CASSLDRFSYNEQFF
TRBJ2-2	-	-	TRBV6-5	TGTGCCAGCAGTTACTCCCGAGGGGAATCCGGGGAGCTGTTTTTT	CASSYSRGESGELFF
TRBJ2-5	-	-	TRBV7-2	TGTGCCAGCAGCTTAGCGCCGGATTACGAGACCCAGTACTTC	CASSLAPDYETQYF
TRBJ1-3	-	-	TRBV28	TGTGCCAGCAGCCACGCGGGGTTTGGAAACACCATATATTTT	CASSHAGFGNTIYF
TRBJ2-2	TRBD2	-	TRBV9	TGTGCCAGCAGTTGGACTAGCGGTTCGGCCGGGGAGCTGTTTTTT	CASSWTSGSAGELFF
TRBJ2-7	-	-	TRBV18	TGTGCCAGCTCACCACCGGAGGACTTGTACGAGCAGTACTTC	CASSPPEDLYEQYF
TRBJ1-5	-	-	TRBV6-5	TGTGCCAGCAGTTATAAGGCTGCAAATCAGCCCCAGCATTTT	CASSYKAANQPQHF
TRBJ2-1	-	-	TRBV7-3	TGTGCCAGCAGGCCTTTAGAGCGTAGAGAGCAGTTCTTC	CASRPLERREQFF
TRBJ1-1	-	few	TRBV29-1	TGCAGCGGGGCGGGGACTGAAGCTTTCTTT	CSGAGTEAFF
TRBJ1-1	-	-	TRBV28	TGTGCCAGCAGACCCCTTTGGGGGGGTGGCACTGAAGCTTTCTTT	CASRPLWGGGTEAFF
TRBJ2-5	TRBD1	few	TRBV5-4	TGTGCCAGCAGATGGGACAGGGACATGCAAGAGACCCAGTACTTC	CASRWDRDMQETQYF
TRBJ2-1	TRBD1	-	TRBV15	TGTGCCACCAGCAGAACTTCACCGGGACAGGGGGCCGATGAGCAGTTCTTC	CATSRTSPGQGADEQFF
TRBJ2-5	-	-	TRBV4-3	TGCGCCAGCAGCCAAGCGGGGACCGGAGAGACCCAGTACTTC	CASSQAGTGETQYF
TRBJ2-7	TRBD1	-	TRBV4-2	TGTGCCAGCAGCCAAGAAGTGGGACAGGGTTCCTACGAGCAGTACTTC	CASSQEVGQGSYEQYF
TRBJ2-1	-	-	TRBV19	TGTGCCAGTAGTATATCGGGCTCAATATACTCCTACAATGAGCAGTTCTTC	CASSISGSIYSYNEQFF
TRBJ2-1	-	-	TRBV7-9	TGTGCCAGCAGCTTAGATCGGGCGGGGGAGCAGTTCTTC	CASSLDRAGEQFF
TRBJ2-1	-	large	TRBV7-3	TGTGCCAGCAGTTCGGACGGCAACAATGAGCAGTTCTTC	CASSSDGNNEQFF
TRBJ2-7	-	-	TRBV6-5	TGTGCCAGCAGTTACTCCGGTGGCGAGCAGTACTTC	CASSYSGGEQYF
TRBJ2-3	TRBD1	-	TRBV4-1	TGCGCCAGCAGCCAGGGGACAGGGGCAACAGATACGCAGTATTTT	CASSQGTGATDTQYF
TRBJ2-7	-	-	TRBV10-3	TGTGCCATCAGTGAGGGCTCCTACGAGCAGTACTTC	CAISEGSYEQYF
TRBJ2-1	-	-	TRBV19	TGTGCCAGTAGTATACCCTCCGGCAGCCATGAGCAGTTCTTC	CASSIPSGSHEQFF
TRBJ2-5	-	-	TRBV15	TGTGCCACCAGCAGGCGGCCGGGAGATCAAGAGACCCAGTACTTC	CATSRRPGDQETQYF
TRBJ1-2	TRBD1	-	TRBV27	TGTGCCAGCAGTCCCCTGGGGACAGTCTATGGCTACACCTTC	CASSPLGTVYGYTF
TRBJ2-3	-	-	TRBV28	TGTGCCAGCAGCTCGCCGGGACTCAGCACAGATACGCAGTATTTT	CASSSPGLSTDTQYF
TRBJ2-5	TRBD2	few	TRBV2	TGTGCCAGCCGGATGGGGGGAGCGGGAGGGTCAAGAGATACCCAGTACTTC	CASRMGGAGGSRDTQYF
TRBJ1-1	-	-	TRBV7-2	TGTGCCAGCAGCTCAAAGTACAGCTACACTGAAGCTTTCTTT	CASSSKYSYTEAFF
TRBJ2-1	-	-	TRBV19	TGTGCCAGTAGTATAGGGGGAGCTGAGCAGTTCTTC	CASSIGGAEQFF